This TCR beta chain is from a study of cytomegalovirus exposure and HLA in healthy donors. General study findings and limits: One variant, a missense change in DCLRE1C, was linked in a later analysis to TCR beta V- and J-gene trimming. In a later analysis, HLA-associated TCR beta chains were more clonally expanded than equally common others. Prediction of most subjects' HLA-A and HLA-B alleles by TCR beta sequences was reportedly accurate.

Trimming took off 0 bases at V and 3 bases at J, with 9 bases between the two ends. Germline loops: CDR1 SEHNR, CDR2 FQNEAQ (reference sequence). This CDR3 comprises 15 residues. To note about this clone: The target antigen is unknown.

With 60 Vbeta and 13 Jbeta primers, the PCR was carried out. TCRdb keeps only in-frame clones here, not all; method: immunoSEQ multiplex PCR. The sample contains over 100,000 clones, approximately 75% of which appear only once. The chain joins TRBV7-9 to TRBJ2-1; no clear D gene. Sequenced sample: PBMCs. This TCR derives from a man aged 50 to 60 in good health and CMV-seropositive. The CDR3 sequence: CASSLALEYYNEQFF. Written as DNA, the CDR3 is TGTGCCAGCAGCTTAGCTCTAGAGTACTACAATGAGCAGTTCTTC.